The sequence of this TCR beta chain was determined in a study of blood T cell repertoires in COVID-19. The wider study: Some COVID-19 samples were acute and others convalescent; all came from the United States, Italy and Spain.

Methods used by the authors: Scientists estimated how many nucleated cells there were by amplifying reference gene primers. Produced via immunoSEQ multiplex PCR; TCRdb's table is partial and in-frame only. V and J calls and clone size are copied from that table; D and trimming were computed from the DNA. The repertoire has roughly 220,000 clones, approximately 83% of them found once; the top ten carry approximately 1.3%. V was pared by 2 bases and J by 5 bases, with 2 bases of the junction left unmatched. Germline CDR1 and CDR2: SGHKS and YYEKEE (reference sequence). This CDR3 has 14 amino acids. The age range of participants was about 18 to 100 years, with residence in approximately 25 US areas.

This rearrangement joins TRBV5-5 to TRBJ2-3, with 10 positions matching TRBD2. The sample comprised PBMCs or T cells enriched from blood (not recorded which). The sequence derives from a woman between 40 and 55 years old with acute COVID-19. This CDR3 reads CASSLAGGVDTQYF. CDR3 nucleotide sequence: TGTGCCAGCAGCTTAGCGGGAGGGGTAGATACGCAGTATTTT.